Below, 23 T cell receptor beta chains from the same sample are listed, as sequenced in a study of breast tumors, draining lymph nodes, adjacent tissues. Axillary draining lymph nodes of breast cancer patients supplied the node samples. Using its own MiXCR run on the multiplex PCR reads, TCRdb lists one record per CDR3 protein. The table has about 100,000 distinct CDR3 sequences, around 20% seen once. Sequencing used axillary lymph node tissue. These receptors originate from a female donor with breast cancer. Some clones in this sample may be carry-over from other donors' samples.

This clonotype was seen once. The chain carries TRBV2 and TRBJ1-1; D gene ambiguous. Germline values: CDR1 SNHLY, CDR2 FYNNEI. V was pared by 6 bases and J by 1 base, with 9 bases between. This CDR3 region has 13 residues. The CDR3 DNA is TGTGCCAGCAGGGCGGAGACGAACACTGAAGCTTTCTTT. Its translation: CASRAETNTEAFF.

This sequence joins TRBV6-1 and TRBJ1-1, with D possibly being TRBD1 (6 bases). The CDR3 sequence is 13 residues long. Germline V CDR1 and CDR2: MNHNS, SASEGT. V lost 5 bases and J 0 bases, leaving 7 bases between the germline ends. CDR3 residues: CASSRTVNTEAFF. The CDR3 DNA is TGTGCCAGCAGTCGGACAGTGAACACTGAAGCTTTCTTT.

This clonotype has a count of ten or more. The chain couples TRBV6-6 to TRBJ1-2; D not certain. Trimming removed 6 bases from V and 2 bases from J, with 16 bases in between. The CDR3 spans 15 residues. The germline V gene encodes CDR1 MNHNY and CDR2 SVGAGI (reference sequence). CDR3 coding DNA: TGTGCCAGCAGCCTCGCCTCGACGGGAAACTATGGCTACACCTTC. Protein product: CASSLASTGNYGYTF.

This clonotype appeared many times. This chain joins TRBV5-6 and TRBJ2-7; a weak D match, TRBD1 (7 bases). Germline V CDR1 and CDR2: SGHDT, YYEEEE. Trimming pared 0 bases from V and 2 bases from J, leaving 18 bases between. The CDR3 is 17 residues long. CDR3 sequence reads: CASSLGRRRGQTYEQYF. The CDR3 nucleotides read TGTGCCAGCAGCTTGGGGCGGCGGAGGGGGCAGACCTACGAGCAGTACTTC.

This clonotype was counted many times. CDR3 nucleotides: TGTGCCAGCGGAATAACAGGGGAACCTCAGCCCCAGCATTTT. As protein: CASGITGEPQPQHF. The V call is TRBV6-6, the J call TRBJ1-5; TRBD1 matches at 7 bases. V shed 8 bases, J shed 6 bases, and the junction held 10 bases outside the gene matches. Germline V lookup: CDR1 MNHNY, CDR2 SVGAGI (reference sequence). CDR3 size: 14 residues.

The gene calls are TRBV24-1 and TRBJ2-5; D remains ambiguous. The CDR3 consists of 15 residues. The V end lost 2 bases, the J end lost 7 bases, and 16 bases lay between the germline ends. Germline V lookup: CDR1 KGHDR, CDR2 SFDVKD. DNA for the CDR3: TGTGCCACCAGTGATTCGTACAGACCCGCTATGACCCAGTACTTC. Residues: CATSDSYRPAMTQYF.

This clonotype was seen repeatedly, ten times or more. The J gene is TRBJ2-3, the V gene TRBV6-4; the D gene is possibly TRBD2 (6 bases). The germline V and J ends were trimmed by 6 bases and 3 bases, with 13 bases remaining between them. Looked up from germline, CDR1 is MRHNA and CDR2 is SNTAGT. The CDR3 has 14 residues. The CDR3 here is CASSRDSATDTQYF. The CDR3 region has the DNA TGTGCCAGCAGCCGGGACTCTGCTACAGATACGCAGTATTTT.

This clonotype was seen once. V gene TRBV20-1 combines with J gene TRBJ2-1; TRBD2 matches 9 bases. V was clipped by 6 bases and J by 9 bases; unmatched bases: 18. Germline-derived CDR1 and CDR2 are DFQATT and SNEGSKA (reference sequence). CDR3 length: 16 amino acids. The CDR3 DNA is TGCAGTGCCCCGCTGGGTCTCAGCGGGAGGAGGGGTGAGCAGTTCTTC. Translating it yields CSAPLGLSGRRGEQFF.

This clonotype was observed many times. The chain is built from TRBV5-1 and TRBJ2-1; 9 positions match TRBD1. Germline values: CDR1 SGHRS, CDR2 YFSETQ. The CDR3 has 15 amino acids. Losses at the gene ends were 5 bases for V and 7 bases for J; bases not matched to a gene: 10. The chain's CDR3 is CASRHRPGTGNEQFF. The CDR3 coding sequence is TGCGCCAGCAGGCACAGGCCCGGGACAGGGAATGAGCAGTTCTTC.

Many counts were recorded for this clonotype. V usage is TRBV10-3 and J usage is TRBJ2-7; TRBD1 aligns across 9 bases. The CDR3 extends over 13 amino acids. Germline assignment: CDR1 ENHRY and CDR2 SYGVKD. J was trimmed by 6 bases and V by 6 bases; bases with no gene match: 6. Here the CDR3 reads CAIRGTGSGEQYF. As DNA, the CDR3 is TGTGCCATCAGGGGGACAGGGTCCGGCGAGCAGTACTTC.

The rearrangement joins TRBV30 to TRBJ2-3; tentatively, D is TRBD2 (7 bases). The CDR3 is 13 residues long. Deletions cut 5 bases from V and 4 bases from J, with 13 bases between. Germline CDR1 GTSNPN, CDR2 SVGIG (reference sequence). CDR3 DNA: TGTGCCTGGGGGGGGGCAGATGCAGATACGCAGTATTTT. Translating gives CAWGGADADTQYF.

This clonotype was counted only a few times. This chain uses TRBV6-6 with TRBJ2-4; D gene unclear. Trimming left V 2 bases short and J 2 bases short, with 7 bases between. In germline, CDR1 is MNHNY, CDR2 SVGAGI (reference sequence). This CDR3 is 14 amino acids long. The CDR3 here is CASSYRVSKNIQYF. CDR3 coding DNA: TGTGCCAGCAGTTACAGGGTTTCCAAAAACATTCAGTACTTC.

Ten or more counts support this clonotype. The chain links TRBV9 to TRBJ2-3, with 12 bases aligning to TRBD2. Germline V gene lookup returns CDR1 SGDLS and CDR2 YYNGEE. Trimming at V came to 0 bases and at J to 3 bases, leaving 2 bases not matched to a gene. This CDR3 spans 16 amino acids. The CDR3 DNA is TGTGCCAGCAGCGTAGGAACTAGCGGGAGGACAGATACGCAGTATTTT. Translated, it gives CASSVGTSGRTDTQYF.

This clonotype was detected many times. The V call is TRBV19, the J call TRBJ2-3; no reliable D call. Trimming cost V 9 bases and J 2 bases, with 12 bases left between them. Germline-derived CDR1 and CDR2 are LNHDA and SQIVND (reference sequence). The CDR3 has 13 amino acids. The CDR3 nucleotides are TGTGCCAGCGGAGCCGGATTCACAGATACGCAGTATTTT. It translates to CASGAGFTDTQYF.

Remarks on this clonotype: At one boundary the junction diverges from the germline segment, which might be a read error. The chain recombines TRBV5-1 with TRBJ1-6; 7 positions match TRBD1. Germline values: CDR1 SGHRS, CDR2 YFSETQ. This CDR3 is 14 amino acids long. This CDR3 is CASSSGQPYSPLNF. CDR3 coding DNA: TGCGCCAGCAGCTCGGGACAGCCATATTCACCCCTCAACTTT.

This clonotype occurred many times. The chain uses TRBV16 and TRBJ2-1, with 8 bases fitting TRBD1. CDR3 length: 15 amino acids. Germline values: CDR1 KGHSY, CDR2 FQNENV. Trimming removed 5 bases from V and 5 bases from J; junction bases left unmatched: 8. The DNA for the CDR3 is TGTGCCAGCAGCAAAGACAGGGGTGGCCACAATGAGCAGTTCTTC. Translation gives CASSKDRGGHNEQFF. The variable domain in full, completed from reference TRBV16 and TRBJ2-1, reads GEEVAQTPKHLVRGEGQKAKLYCAPIKGHSYVFWYQQVLKNEFKFLISFQNENVFDETGMPKERFSAKCLPNSPCSLEIQATKLEDSAVYFCASSKDRGGHNEQFFGPGTRLTVL.

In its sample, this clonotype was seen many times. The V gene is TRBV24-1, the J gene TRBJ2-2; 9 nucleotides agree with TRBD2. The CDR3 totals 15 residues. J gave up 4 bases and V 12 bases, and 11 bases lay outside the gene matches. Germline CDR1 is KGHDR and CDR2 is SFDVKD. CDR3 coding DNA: TGTGCCTCGAGGCGGGGGGGCCGGGGCACCGGGGAGCTGTTTTTT. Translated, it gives CASRRGGRGTGELFF.

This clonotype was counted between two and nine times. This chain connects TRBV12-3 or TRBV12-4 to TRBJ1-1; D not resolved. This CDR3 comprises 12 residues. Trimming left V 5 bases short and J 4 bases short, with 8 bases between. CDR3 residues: CASSLQSTEAFF. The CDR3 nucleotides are TGTGCCAGCAGTCTCCAGTCCACTGAAGCTTTCTTT.

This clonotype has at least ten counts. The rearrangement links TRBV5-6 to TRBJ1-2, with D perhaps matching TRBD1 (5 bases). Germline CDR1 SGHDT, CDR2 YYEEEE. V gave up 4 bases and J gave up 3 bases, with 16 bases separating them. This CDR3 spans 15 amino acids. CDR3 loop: CASSRKGRADYGYTF. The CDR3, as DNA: TGTGCCAGCAGCAGGAAAGGCAGGGCCGACTATGGCTACACCTTC.

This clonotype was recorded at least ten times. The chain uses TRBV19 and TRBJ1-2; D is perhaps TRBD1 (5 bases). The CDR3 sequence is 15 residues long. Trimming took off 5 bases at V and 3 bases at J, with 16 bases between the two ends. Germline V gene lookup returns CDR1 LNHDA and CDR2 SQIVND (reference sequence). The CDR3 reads CASSLGRDRHYGYTF. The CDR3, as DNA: TGTGCCAGTAGTTTGGGCCGGGACCGCCACTATGGCTACACCTTC.

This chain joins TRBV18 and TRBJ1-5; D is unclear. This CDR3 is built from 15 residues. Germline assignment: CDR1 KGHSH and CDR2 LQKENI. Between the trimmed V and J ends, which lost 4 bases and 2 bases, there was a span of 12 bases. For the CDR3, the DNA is TGTGCCAGCTCACTTACCGGGCAGGGCAATCAGCCCCAGCATTTT. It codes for CASSLTGQGNQPQHF. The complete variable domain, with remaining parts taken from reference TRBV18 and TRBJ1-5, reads NAGVMQNPRHLVRRRGQEARLRCSPMKGHSHVYWYRQLPEEGLKFMVYLQKENIIDESGMPKERFSAEFPKEGPSILRIQQVVRGDSAAYFCASSLTGQGNQPQHFGDGTRLSIL.

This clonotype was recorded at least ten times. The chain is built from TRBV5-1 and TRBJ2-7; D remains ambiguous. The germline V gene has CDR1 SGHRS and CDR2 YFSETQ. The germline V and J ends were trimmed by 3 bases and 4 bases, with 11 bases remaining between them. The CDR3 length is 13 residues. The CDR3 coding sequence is TGCGCCAGCAGCTCGGCCGACGGGTACGAGCAGTACTTC. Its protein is CASSSADGYEQYF.

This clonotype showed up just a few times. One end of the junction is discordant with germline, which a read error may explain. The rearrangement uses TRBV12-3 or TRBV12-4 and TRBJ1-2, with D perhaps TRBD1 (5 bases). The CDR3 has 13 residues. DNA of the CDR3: TGTGCCAGCAGCTCGACGGGGGACTACGGCTACACCTTC. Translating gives CASSSTGDYGYTF.